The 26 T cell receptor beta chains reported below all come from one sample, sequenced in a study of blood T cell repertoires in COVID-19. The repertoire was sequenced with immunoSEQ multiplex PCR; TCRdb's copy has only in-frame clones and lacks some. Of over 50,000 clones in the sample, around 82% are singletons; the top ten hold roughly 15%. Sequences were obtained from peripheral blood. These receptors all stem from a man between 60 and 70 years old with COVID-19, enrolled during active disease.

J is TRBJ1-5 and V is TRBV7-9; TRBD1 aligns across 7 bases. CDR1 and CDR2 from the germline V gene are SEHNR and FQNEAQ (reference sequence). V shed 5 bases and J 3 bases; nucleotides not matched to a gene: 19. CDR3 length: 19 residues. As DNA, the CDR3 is TGTGCCAGCAGCCAAACCCACTTTTCGACAGGGCTTACCAATCAGCCCCAGCATTTT. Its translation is CASSQTHFSTGLTNQPQHF.

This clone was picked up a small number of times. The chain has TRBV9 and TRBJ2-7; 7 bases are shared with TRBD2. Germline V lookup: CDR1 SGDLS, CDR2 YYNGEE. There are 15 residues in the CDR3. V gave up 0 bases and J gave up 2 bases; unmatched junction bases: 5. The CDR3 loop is CASSVGEGSTYEQYF. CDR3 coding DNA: TGTGCCAGCAGCGTAGGGGAGGGTTCCACCTACGAGCAGTACTTC.

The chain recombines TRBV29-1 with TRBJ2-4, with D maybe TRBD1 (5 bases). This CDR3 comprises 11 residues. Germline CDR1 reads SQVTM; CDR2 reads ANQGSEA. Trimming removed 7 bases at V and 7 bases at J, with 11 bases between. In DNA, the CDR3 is TGCAGCGCAGGCCCAGGGAACATTCAGTACTTC. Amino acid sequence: CSAGPGNIQYF.

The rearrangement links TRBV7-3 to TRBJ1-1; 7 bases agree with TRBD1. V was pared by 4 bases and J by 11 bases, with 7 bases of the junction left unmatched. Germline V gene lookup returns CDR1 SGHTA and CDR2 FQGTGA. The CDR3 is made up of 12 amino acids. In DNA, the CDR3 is TGTGCCAGCAGCTCAACTGACAGGGTGGCTTTCTTT. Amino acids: CASSSTDRVAFF. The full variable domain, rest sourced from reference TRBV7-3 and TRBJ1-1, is GAGVSQTPSNKVTEKGKYVELRCDPISGHTALYWYRQSLGQGPEFLIYFQGTGAADDSGLPNDRFFAVRPEGSVSTLKIQRTERGDSAVYLCASSSTDRVAFFGQGTRLTVV.

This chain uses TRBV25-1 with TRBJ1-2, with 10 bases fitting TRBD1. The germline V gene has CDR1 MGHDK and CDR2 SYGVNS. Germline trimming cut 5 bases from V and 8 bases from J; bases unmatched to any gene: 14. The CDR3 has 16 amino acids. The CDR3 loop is CASSLIKRGDRGGYTF. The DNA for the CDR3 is TGTGCCAGCAGTCTTATTAAAAGGGGGGACAGGGGAGGCTACACCTTC.

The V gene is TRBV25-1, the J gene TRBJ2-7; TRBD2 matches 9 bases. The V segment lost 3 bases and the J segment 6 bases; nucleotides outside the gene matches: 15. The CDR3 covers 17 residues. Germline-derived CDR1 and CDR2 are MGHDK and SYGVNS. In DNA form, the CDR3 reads TGTGCCAGCAGTGATTTGGCAGCTAGCGGGACGGTATGCGAGCAGTACTTC. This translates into CASSDLAASGTVCEQYF.

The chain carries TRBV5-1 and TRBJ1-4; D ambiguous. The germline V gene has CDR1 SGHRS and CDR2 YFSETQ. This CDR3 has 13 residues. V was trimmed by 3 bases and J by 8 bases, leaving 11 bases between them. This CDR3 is CASSSPMREKLFF. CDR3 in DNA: TGCGCCAGCAGCTCACCCATGAGGGAAAAACTGTTTTTT.

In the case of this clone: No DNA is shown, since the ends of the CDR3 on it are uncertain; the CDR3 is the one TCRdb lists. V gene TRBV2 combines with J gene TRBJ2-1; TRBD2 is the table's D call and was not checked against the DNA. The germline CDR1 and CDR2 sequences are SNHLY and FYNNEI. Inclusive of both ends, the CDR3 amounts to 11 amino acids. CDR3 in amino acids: CASSQVGEGIF.

The CDR3 DNA follows: TGTGCCAGCTCTATGGGGCGACAGCCCCAGCATTTT. This codes for CASSMGRQPQHF. V and J are TRBV7-9 and TRBJ1-5; a weak D match, TRBD1 (5 bases). This CDR3 has 12 amino acids. V was shortened by 8 bases and J by 7 bases, with 12 bases between the two germline ends. Germline loops: CDR1 SEHNR, CDR2 FQNEAQ (reference sequence).

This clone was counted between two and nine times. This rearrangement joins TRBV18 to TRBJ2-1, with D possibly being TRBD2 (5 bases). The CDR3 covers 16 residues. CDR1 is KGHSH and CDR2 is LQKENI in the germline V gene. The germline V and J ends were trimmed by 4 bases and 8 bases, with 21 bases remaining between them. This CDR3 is CASSLQPGSPGYEQFF. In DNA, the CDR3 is TGTGCCAGCTCACTTCAACCGGGATCCCCGGGCTATGAGCAGTTCTTC.

CDR3: CASRPTSANQETQYF. The CDR3 nucleotides read TGTGCCAGTAGGCCGACTAGCGCTAATCAAGAGACCCAGTACTTC. This chain links TRBV19 with TRBJ2-5, with 8 bases aligning to TRBD2. Germline V CDR1 and CDR2: LNHDA, SQIVND (reference sequence). CDR3 length: 15 amino acids. V gave up 6 bases and J gave up 2 bases; unmatched junction bases: 8.

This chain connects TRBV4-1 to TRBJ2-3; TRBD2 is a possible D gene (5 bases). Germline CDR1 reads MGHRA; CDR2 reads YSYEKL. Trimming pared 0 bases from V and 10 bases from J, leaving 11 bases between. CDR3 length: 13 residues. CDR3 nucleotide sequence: TGCGCCAGCAGCCAAGAGGTGGGGAGATCGCAGTATTTT. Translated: CASSQEVGRSQYF.

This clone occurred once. The CDR3 coding sequence is TGTGCCAGTAGTATTGACTCTCCCCTCTCCTACGAGCAGTACTTC. Translated: CASSIDSPLSYEQYF. V is TRBV19 and J is TRBJ2-7; D uncertain. The CDR3 runs 15 residues. V gave up 3 bases and J gave up 0 bases, with 12 bases separating them. Germline loops: CDR1 LNHDA, CDR2 SQIVND (reference sequence).

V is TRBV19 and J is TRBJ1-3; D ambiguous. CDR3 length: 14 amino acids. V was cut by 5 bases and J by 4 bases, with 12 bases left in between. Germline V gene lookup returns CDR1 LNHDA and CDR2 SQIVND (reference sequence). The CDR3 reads CASSSTGWGNTIYF. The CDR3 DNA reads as TGTGCCAGTAGTTCAACTGGTTGGGGAAACACCATATATTTT.

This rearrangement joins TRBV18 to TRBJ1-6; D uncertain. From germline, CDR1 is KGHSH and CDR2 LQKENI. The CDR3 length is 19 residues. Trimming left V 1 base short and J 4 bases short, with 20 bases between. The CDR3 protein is CASSPQDIHPTGYNSPLHF. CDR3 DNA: TGTGCCAGCTCACCACAAGATATTCACCCCACGGGGTATAATTCACCCCTCCACTTT. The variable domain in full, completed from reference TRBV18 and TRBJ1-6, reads NAGVMQNPRHLVRRRGQEARLRCSPMKGHSHVYWYRQLPEEGLKFMVYLQKENIIDESGMPKERFSAEFPKEGPSILRIQQVVRGDSAAYFCASSPQDIHPTGYNSPLHFGNGTRLTVT.

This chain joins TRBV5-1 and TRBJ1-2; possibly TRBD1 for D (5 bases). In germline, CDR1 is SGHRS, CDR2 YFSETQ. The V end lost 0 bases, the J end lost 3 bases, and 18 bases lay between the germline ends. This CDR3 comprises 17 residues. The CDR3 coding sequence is TGCGCCAGCAGCTTGGCCACCGACAACCGGGGGTACTATGGCTACACCTTC. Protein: CASSLATDNRGYYGYTF.

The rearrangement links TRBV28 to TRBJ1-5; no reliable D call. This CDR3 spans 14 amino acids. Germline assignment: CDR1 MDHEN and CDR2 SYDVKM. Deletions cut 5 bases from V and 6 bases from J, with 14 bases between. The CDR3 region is CASSIRELGQPQHF. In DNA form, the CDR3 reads TGTGCCAGCAGTATTAGGGAGCTGGGTCAGCCCCAGCATTTT.

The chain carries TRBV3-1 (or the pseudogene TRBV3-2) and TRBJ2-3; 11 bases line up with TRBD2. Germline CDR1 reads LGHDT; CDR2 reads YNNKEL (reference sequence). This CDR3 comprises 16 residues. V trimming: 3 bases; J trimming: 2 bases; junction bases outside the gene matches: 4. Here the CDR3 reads CASSQGTSGSTDTQYF. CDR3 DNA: TGTGCCAGCAGCCAGGGGACTAGCGGATCCACAGATACGCAGTATTTT.

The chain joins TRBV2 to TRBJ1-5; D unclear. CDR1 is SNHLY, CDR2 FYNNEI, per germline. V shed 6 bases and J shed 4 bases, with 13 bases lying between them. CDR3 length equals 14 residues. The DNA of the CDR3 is TGTGCCAGCAGGGGGTGGGAGGGAAATCAGCCCCAGCATTTT. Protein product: CASRGWEGNQPQHF.

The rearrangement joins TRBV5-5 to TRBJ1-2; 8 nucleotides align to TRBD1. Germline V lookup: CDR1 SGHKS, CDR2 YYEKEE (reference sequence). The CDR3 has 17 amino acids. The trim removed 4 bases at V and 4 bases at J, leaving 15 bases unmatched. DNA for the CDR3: TGTGCCAGCAGCGTAGACCCGACAGGGGCGGACGCCTATGGCTACACCTTC. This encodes CASSVDPTGADAYGYTF.

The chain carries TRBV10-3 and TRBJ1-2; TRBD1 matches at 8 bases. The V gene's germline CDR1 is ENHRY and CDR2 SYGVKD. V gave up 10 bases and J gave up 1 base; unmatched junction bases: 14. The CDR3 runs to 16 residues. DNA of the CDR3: TGTGCCACCACGTCCGGGACAGGTATAGATAACTATGGCTACACCTTC. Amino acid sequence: CATTSGTGIDNYGYTF.

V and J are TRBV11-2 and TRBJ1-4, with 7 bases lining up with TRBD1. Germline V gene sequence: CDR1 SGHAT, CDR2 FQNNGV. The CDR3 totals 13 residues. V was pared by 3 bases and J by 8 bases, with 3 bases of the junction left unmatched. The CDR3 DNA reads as TGTGCCAGCAGCTTCGGGACAGTCGAAAAACTGTTTTTT. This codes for CASSFGTVEKLFF.

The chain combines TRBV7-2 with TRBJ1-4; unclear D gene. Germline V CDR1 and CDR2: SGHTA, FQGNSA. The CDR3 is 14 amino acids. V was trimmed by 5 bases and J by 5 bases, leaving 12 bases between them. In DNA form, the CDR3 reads TGTGCCAGCAGCCCGGGATCATTGAATGAAAAACTGTTTTTT. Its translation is CASSPGSLNEKLFF.

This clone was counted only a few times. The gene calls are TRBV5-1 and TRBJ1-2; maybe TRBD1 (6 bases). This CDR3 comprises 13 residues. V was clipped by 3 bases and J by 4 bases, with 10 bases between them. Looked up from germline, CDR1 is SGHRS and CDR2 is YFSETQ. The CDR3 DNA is TGCGCCAGCAGCTCAGGGGAACGCTATGGCTACACCTTC. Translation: CASSSGERYGYTF.

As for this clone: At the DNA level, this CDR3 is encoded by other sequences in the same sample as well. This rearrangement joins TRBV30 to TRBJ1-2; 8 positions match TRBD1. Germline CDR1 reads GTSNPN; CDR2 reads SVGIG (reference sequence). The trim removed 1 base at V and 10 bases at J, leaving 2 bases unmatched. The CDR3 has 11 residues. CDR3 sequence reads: CAWSGTGYYTF. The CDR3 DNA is TGTGCCTGGAGTGGGACAGGGTACTACACCTTC.

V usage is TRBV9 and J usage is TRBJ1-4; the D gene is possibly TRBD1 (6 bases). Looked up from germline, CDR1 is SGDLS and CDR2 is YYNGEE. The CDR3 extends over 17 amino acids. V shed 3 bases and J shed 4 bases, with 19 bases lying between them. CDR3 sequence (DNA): TGTGCCAGCAGCGGCGAATGGTTGGGGGCGAGTAATGAAAAACTGTTTTTT. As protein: CASSGEWLGASNEKLFF.